The rows below give T cell receptor beta chains drawn from one sample of a study of tumor-infiltrating lymphocytes in localized non-small cell lung cancer. Generated by immunoSEQ multiplex PCR, the TCRdb table keeps only in-frame clones and is missing some. The sample lists 15,000 to 20,000 clones; 80% were seen once. Sequencing used uninvolved lung tissue not adjacent to the tumor. The source of these receptors is a human donor with non-small cell lung cancer. The CDR3 runs from the conserved cysteine through the conserved F or W.

V gene,CDR3 protein
TRBV4-1,CASSQEDLGSYNEQFF
TRBV5-1,CASSSNLGGSAEQYF
TRBV30,CAWSLWQAATSYEQYF
TRBV6-6,CASSYSGRGVETQYF
TRBV7-9,CASSEAGTGGATEQYF
TRBV14,CASSQGSDRDYGYTF
TRBV11-3,CASSLGGQGGTEAFF
TRBV19,CARRTRQATNEKLFF
TRBV7-9,CASSFAGGYEQYF
TRBV19,CASSFEGVDNQPQHF
TRBV5-1,CASSLASAGELWGYTF
TRBV19,CASSIGRQSNTEAFF
TRBV9,CASSFTSGSQTQYF
TRBV6-1,CASSEHGSNQPQHF
TRBV9,CASSGIQGTGNTIYF
TRBV27,CASSPPPYNEQFF
TRBV7-6,CASSLQTSGTFNLPYNEQFF
TRBV30,CAWSGVGNEQFF
TRBV5-1,CASSLSGAAEQFF
TRBV28,CASSPGQGDQPQHF
TRBV4-1,CASSQDRLDEQYF
TRBV11-2,CASSFRTSGGYEQYF
TRBV6-5,CASRTGTDTQYF
TRBV11-2,CASSFDPGTSKGGDTQYF
TRBV30,CAWSVGTGSEQYF
TRBV18,CASSRGSGNSNQPQHF
TRBV7-2,CASSFGTSNNEQFF
TRBV6-1,CASSAAGALPLEAFF
TRBV14,CASSGSLGEQYF
TRBV11-2,CASSLYELGGNEQFF
TRBV4-1,CASSQDWGDGGYTF
TRBV14,CASSPTGVKQYF
TRBV4-2,CASSQSEGTQYF
TRBV7-9,CASSSQGNEQYF
TRBV9,CASSVDPSGSTREQYF
TRBV5-4,CASSRGGQITFF
TRBV27,CASSWNTGELFF
TRBV7-9,CASSPGPAIVNEQFF
TRBV13,CASSLGGIYNEQFF
TRBV2,CASSEGGGDTQYF
TRBV5-1,CASSFSGTDTQYF
TRBV7-2,CASSLVWRDEQFF
TRBV5-1,CASSSPGLVTNTGELFF
TRBV5-1,CASSGTGLRSYEQYF
TRBV28,CASSLTPGTGGNEQFF
TRBV6-1,CASNPGSRTYEQYF
TRBV28,CASTSLAGGISEAFF
TRBV5-8,CASSFLAGEEQYF
TRBV5-1,CASSLGQGNMNTEAFF
TRBV9,CASSPTVGADTQYF
TRBV6-5,CASSYSKNGNYGYTF
TRBV6-1,CASSDFSGIGELFF
TRBV27,CASCRGEGGYNQPQHF
TRBV5-1,CASTMGGQETQYF
TRBV19,CASSTLDRGRGQPQHF
TRBV10-1,CASSDAGLAGANGELFF
TRBV6-6,CASSPRFRGTGEQYF